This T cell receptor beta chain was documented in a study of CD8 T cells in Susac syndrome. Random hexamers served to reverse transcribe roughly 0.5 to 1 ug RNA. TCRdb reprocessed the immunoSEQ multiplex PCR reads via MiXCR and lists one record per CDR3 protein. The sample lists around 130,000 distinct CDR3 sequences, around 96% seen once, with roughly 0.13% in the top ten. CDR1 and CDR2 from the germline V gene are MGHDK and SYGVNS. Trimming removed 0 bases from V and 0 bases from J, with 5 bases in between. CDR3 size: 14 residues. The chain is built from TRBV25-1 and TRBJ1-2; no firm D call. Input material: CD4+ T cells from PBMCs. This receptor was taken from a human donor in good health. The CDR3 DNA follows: TGTGCCAGCAGTGAATATATGTCTAACTATGGCTACACCTTC. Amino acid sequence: CASSEYMSNYGYTF.